These T cell receptor beta chains were read from a single sample in a study of blood T cell repertoires in COVID-19. TCRdb's copy holds only in-frame clones and misses some; the assay was immunoSEQ multiplex PCR. The data hold about 500,000 clones, with about 88% observed a single time. Sequenced input: peripheral blood. The receptors come from a woman in her fifties or sixties with COVID-19, enrolled during active disease. CDR3s include the opening cysteine and the closing phenylalanine or tryptophan. D genes are given only for firm matches. Expanded clones are given a class, and other clones once, few, many or no size at all.

>TRBV2|TRBJ1-1|TRBD1|-
TGTGCCAGCAGTGACCTCGGTGGGAGGCAGGGGGTTGCTGAAGCTTTCTTT
CASSDLGGRQGVAEAFF
>TRBV24-1|TRBJ1-2|-|once
TGTGCCACCAGTGGGCCCCCAAGGGGCTATGGCTACACCTTC
CATSGPPRGYGYTF
>TRBV18|TRBJ2-5|TRBD1|-
TGTGCCAGCTCACCAATGACAGGGGAAGAGACCCAGTACTTC
CASSPMTGEETQYF
>TRBV2|TRBJ2-3|-|once
TGTGCCAGCGGGGGCTGGGACACAGCTAGCACAGATACGCAGTATTTT
CASGGWDTASTDTQYF
>TRBV25-1|TRBJ1-1|-|-
TGTGCCAGCAGACCGGTTCGTGGGGGGGCTGAAGCTTTCTTT
CASRPVRGGAEAFF
>TRBV5-4|TRBJ1-2|TRBD1|once
TGTGCCAGCAGCTCGAGGACAGGGGGTTATGGCTACACCTTC
CASSSRTGGYGYTF
>TRBV5-1|TRBJ2-3|-|-
TGCGCCAGCAGCTTGGCCGGGGGTAGCACAGATACGCAGTATTTT
CASSLAGGSTDTQYF
>TRBV7-9|TRBJ2-7|-|-
TGTGCCACCGAATTGACAAAGTGGGACACGCCGTCCTACGAGCAGTACTTC
CATELTKWDTPSYEQYF
>TRBV4-1|TRBJ1-2|TRBD1|-
TGCGCCAGCAGCCAGACCGGGACAGGGAGCGGCTATGGCTACACCTTC
CASSQTGTGSGYGYTF
>TRBV9|TRBJ1-5|-|-
TGTGCCAGCAGCGTAGGGCAGGGTGGCAATCAGCCCCAGCATTTT
CASSVGQGGNQPQHF
>TRBV6-1|TRBJ1-5|-|-
TGTGCCAGCAGTGAATCTTCCGTCCATCAGCCCCAGCATTTT
CASSESSVHQPQHF
>TRBV10-2|TRBJ1-2|-|-
TGCGCCAGCAGTGACCTAGGGGGTGGCTACACCTTC
CASSDLGGGYTF
>TRBV12-3/TRBV12-4|TRBJ1-1|-|-
TGTGCCAGCACCTTGTCAGTTAACACTGAAGCTTTCTTT
CASTLSVNTEAFF
>TRBV19|TRBJ2-3|-|-
TGTGCCAGTAGTAATCAGGGTGCAGATACGCAGTATTTT
CASSNQGADTQYF
>TRBV6-5|TRBJ1-6|-|-
TGTGCCAGCAGTTACTCGGGGGGGCAGGGGTCACCCCTCCACTTT
CASSYSGGQGSPLHF
>TRBV15|TRBJ1-6|TRBD1|-
TGTGCCACCAGCAGGACGCCCCCGGGACAGACAAATTCACCCCTCCACTTT
CATSRTPPGQTNSPLHF
>TRBV7-8|TRBJ1-1|TRBD1|-
TGTGCCAGCAGCTTCACGGGACAGCTGAACACTGAAGCTTTCTTT
CASSFTGQLNTEAFF
>TRBV5-4|TRBJ2-2|TRBD2|-
TGTGCCAGCAGCACCCCAATGGGGGGGGAGGGGGAGCTGTTTTTT
CASSTPMGGEGELFF
>TRBV2|TRBJ1-1|-|once
TGTGCCAGCAGTTTAGTATTCACTGAAGCTTTCTTT
CASSLVFTEAFF
>TRBV27|TRBJ1-1|-|-
TGTGCCAGCAGTTTGGTTGGGGGCGACGCTTTCTTT
CASSLVGGDAFF
>TRBV6-5|TRBJ2-7|-|-
TGTGCCAGCAGTTACCGCTACGAGCAGTACTTC
CASSYRYEQYF
>TRBV19|TRBJ1-5|-|-
TGTGCCAGTAGTCCCAGGGATCAGCCCCAGCATTTT
CASSPRDQPQHF
>TRBV2|TRBJ2-5|-|-
TGTGCCAGCAGTGAAGATGGGGGCGCGGGAGAGACCCAGTACTTC
CASSEDGGAGETQYF
>TRBV11-2|TRBJ2-7|TRBD1|-
TGTGCCAGCAGCCCTCCGGGACAGGGTTACGAGCAGTACTTC
CASSPPGQGYEQYF
>TRBV2|TRBJ2-2|-|-
TGTGCCAGCAAGGCGGTCGGCGCCGGGGAGCTGTTTTTT
CASKAVGAGELFF
>TRBV21-1|TRBJ1-2|-|-
TGTGCCAGCAGCAAAAGTGGAGGCGCCCGAGGGCCCGCTCTTAACTATGGCTACACCTTC
CASSKSGGARGPALNYGYTF
>TRBV5-6|TRBJ1-1|-|-
TGTGCCAGCCAACAGGGAATGAACACTGAAGCTTTCTTT
CASQQGMNTEAFF
>TRBV19|TRBJ1-1|-|-
TGTGCCAGTAGTATGCGGGTCCAGGGGACTGAAGCTTTCTTT
CASSMRVQGTEAFF
>TRBV6-5|TRBJ2-3|TRBD2|-
TGTGCCAGCAGTTCCCTAGCGGGGGGCACAGATACGCAGTATTTT
CASSSLAGGTDTQYF
>TRBV29-1|TRBJ2-2|-|-
TGCAGCGGATCAGAAGCCGGGGAGCTGTTTTTT
CSGSEAGELFF
>TRBV2|TRBJ1-5|-|few
TGTGCCAGCACCGAAGATTGGCCAGGGAAAATCAATCAGCCCCAGCATTTT
CASTEDWPGKINQPQHF
>TRBV24-1|TRBJ2-6|-|-
TGTGCCACCAGTGGCCCCAACAGGGCTGGGGCCAACGTCCTGACTTTC
CATSGPNRAGANVLTF
>TRBV24-1|TRBJ2-1|TRBD1|-
TGTGCCACCAGTAATACCGGGACAGGGGGGGGAAATGAGCAGTTCTTC
CATSNTGTGGGNEQFF
>TRBV28|TRBJ1-1|-|-
TGTGCCAGCAGTTTAGCCGGGCAGGGGATAGGTGGTTTCTTT
CASSLAGQGIGGFF
>TRBV30|TRBJ1-2|-|-
TGTGCCTGGAGTGTACACAGGGATGGCTACACCTTC
CAWSVHRDGYTF
>TRBV27|TRBJ2-2|TRBD1|-
TGTGCCAGCAGTGAGGGACAGCCCCCGAACACCGGGGAGCTGTTTTTT
CASSEGQPPNTGELFF
>TRBV2|TRBJ2-2|-|-
TGTGCCAGCAGTGAAATCCGAGGCACCGGGGAGCTGTTTTTT
CASSEIRGTGELFF
>TRBV5-1|TRBJ1-2|-|-
TGCGCCAGCAGCTTGGAGGTTTACAGCGGCGGCTACACCTTC
CASSLEVYSGGYTF
>TRBV19|TRBJ1-5|-|-
TGTGCCAGTAGTATAGTGGATGGACAGCAATACAATCAGCCCCAGCATTTT
CASSIVDGQQYNQPQHF
>TRBV5-6|TRBJ1-1|TRBD1|-
TGTGCCAGCCTAGACAGGGCTACGAACACTGAAGCTTTCTTT
CASLDRATNTEAFF
>TRBV25-1|TRBJ2-3|-|-
TGTGCCAGCGGTTACTCAGGGGTAGAAGATACGCAGTATTTT
CASGYSGVEDTQYF
>TRBV29-1|TRBJ1-1|-|-
TGCAGCGTTGAATATCGGGGGTGGGCTTTCTTT
CSVEYRGWAFF
>TRBV7-9|TRBJ2-7|-|-
TGTGCCAGCAGCCCCCTGAGAAGCTACGAGCAGTACTTC
CASSPLRSYEQYF
>TRBV18|TRBJ2-7|-|-
TGTGCCAGCTCACCACGAGCGGATAGCTCCTACGAGCAGTACTTC
CASSPRADSSYEQYF
>TRBV27|TRBJ2-7|TRBD1|-
TGTGCCAGCAGTGAACAGGGGCCCTACGAGCAGTACTTC
CASSEQGPYEQYF
>TRBV18|TRBJ2-1|-|-
TGTGCCAGCTCACCCGTTAGGCGGTTCTCCTACAATGAGCAGTTCTTC
CASSPVRRFSYNEQFF
>TRBV24-1|TRBJ1-2|-|-
TGTGCCACCAGCCCCGTGGACACCGCCTATGGCTACACCTTC
CATSPVDTAYGYTF
>TRBV5-6|TRBJ2-7|TRBD1|-
TGTGCCAGCAGCTTACGGGACAGAACCTACGAGTTGCAGTACTTC
CASSLRDRTYELQYF
>TRBV6-2/TRBV6-3|TRBJ2-1|-|-
TGTGCCAGCAGTTCTACCCCCAGGGATTCGGGCAATGAGCAGTTCTTC
CASSSTPRDSGNEQFF
>TRBV2|TRBJ2-3|TRBD2|-
TGTGCCAGCAAGGACGGAGCGGGGGTGACCGGGAATACGCAGTATTTT
CASKDGAGVTGNTQYF
>TRBV30|TRBJ2-7|-|-
TGTGCCTGGAGTGTACCGGGGGGCGGAAACGAGCAGTACTTC
CAWSVPGGGNEQYF
>TRBV7-2|TRBJ1-1|-|-
TGTGCCAGCAGCCCGCGGGGGAACACTGAAGCTTTCTTT
CASSPRGNTEAFF
>TRBV24-1|TRBJ2-3|TRBD2|-
TGTGCCACCAGTGACCCCGTGGGGAGCGGGGCAAGCACAGATACGCAGTATTTT
CATSDPVGSGASTDTQYF
>TRBV30|TRBJ2-3|TRBD2|once
TGTGCCTGCAGCGGGGGCTCGTATACGCAGTATTTT
CACSGGSYTQYF
>TRBV7-2|TRBJ2-5|TRBD1|-
TGTGCCAGCAGCTTAGCGGGGACAGGGCGAGAGACCCAGTACTTC
CASSLAGTGRETQYF